Presented here are 24 T cell receptor beta chains from one specimen sequenced in a study of blood T cell repertoires in COVID-19. Profiled with immunoSEQ multiplex PCR; TCRdb holds only in-frame clones, not every one. The table lists some 200,000 clones, less than 90% of them singletons. Sample: peripheral blood. The origin of the receptors is a man between 65 and 80 years old with acute or convalescent COVID-19.

This clone appeared a single time. This sequence joins TRBV18 and TRBJ1-1, with no clear D. Trimming stripped 4 bases from V and 4 bases from J, with 13 bases between. Germline lookup yields CDR1 KGHSH and CDR2 LQKENI. The length of the CDR3 is 14 residues. The CDR3 sequence is CASSLPQATTEAFF. DNA of the CDR3: TGTGCCAGCTCACTCCCGCAGGCGACCACTGAAGCTTTCTTT.

The chain combines TRBV19 with TRBJ1-1, with TRBD1 matching over 10 bases. After removal of 5 bases from V and 8 bases from J, the junction contained 8 bases not matched to a gene. This CDR3 has 14 residues. Looked up from germline, CDR1 is LNHDA and CDR2 is SQIVND (reference sequence). The CDR3 DNA reads as TGTGCCAGTAGTGTGGGACAGGGGCCGCGAGAAGCTTTCTTT. Translation gives CASSVGQGPREAFF.

The rearrangement links TRBV18 to TRBJ1-1; D unresolved. CDR1 and CDR2 (germline): KGHSH, LQKENI. V shed 3 bases and J shed 4 bases, with 15 bases lying between them. The CDR3 spans 15 residues. CDR3 coding DNA: TGTGCCAGCTCACCTCCGTCGGTGAGTTTCACTGAAGCTTTCTTT. Translation gives CASSPPSVSFTEAFF.

This clone was seen once. V usage is TRBV2 and J usage is TRBJ2-7; 9 positions match TRBD1. The CDR3 is 13 amino acids. The germline V gene has CDR1 SNHLY and CDR2 FYNNEI. V was pared by 4 bases and J by 2 bases, with 0 bases of the junction left unmatched. The DNA of the CDR3 is TGTGCCAGCAGTGGGGACAGGGCCTACGAGCAGTACTTC. Translation gives CASSGDRAYEQYF.

The chain employs TRBV27 and TRBJ2-5; the match to TRBD2 covers 12 bases. Germline CDR1 reads MNHEY; CDR2 reads SMNVEV (reference sequence). With V trimmed by 9 bases and J by 5 bases, 7 bases remained unmatched. CDR3 size: 14 residues. The CDR3 coding sequence is TGTGCCAGTCGACTAGCGGGAGTGGGGGAGACCCAGTACTTC. Translating gives CASRLAGVGETQYF.

The chain is built from TRBV18 and TRBJ1-2; possible D gene TRBD1, 6 bases. This CDR3 is 15 amino acids long. Germline loops: CDR1 KGHSH, CDR2 LQKENI. Trimming removed 3 bases at V and 0 bases at J, with 11 bases between. The CDR3 is CASSPGTQPNYGYTF. The DNA for the CDR3 is TGTGCCAGCTCACCTGGGACACAGCCTAACTATGGCTACACCTTC.

The rearrangement uses TRBV28 and TRBJ1-2, with a weak D call TRBD1 (6 bases). The germline V gene has CDR1 MDHEN and CDR2 SYDVKM. This CDR3 is built from 16 residues. The V and J ends lost 7 bases and 8 bases respectively, with 26 bases between them. The CDR3 DNA reads TGTGCCAGCAACCCCCTCAGTTGGGTAGGGGGTCGGGGCTACACCTTC. Protein sequence: CASNPLSWVGGRGYTF.

This chain connects TRBV13 to TRBJ1-1; maybe TRBD1 (6 bases). The CDR3 extends over 16 amino acids. Germline CDR1 and CDR2: PRHDT and FYEKMQ (reference sequence). Trimming took off 5 bases at V and 0 bases at J, with 16 bases between the two ends. CDR3 loop: CASSTRGRAVNTEAFF. CDR3 coding DNA: TGTGCCAGCAGCACCAGGGGAAGGGCGGTGAACACTGAAGCTTTCTTT.

This chain connects TRBV19 to TRBJ1-1; TRBD1 is a possible D gene (5 bases). Per the germline V gene, CDR1 is LNHDA and CDR2 is SQIVND (reference sequence). The length of the CDR3 is 15 residues. V gave up 2 bases and J gave up 2 bases, with 12 bases separating them. This chain's CDR3 is CASSITWQGNTEAFF. The CDR3 bases are TGTGCCAGTAGTATAACGTGGCAGGGTAACACTGAAGCTTTCTTT.

V gene TRBV7-2 combines with J gene TRBJ1-1; 8 bases map to TRBD1. CDR1 and CDR2 (germline): SGHTA, FQGNSA. The CDR3 is 14 residues long. J gave up 4 bases and V 5 bases, and 6 bases lay outside the gene matches. CDR3 in DNA: TGTGCCAGCAGCGTACAGGGGGGGTTCACTGAAGCTTTCTTT. Protein: CASSVQGGFTEAFF.

The gene calls are TRBV27 and TRBJ2-1; 11 nucleotides match TRBD1. Per the germline V gene, CDR1 is MNHEY and CDR2 is SMNVEV (reference sequence). This CDR3 is built from 16 residues. Unmatched junction bases numbered 7, after V lost 6 bases and J lost 3 bases. The CDR3, as DNA: TGTGCCAGCAGCCCCCTTGGGACAGGGGGCTACAATGAGCAGTTCTTC. This codes for CASSPLGTGGYNEQFF.

The chain carries TRBV28 and TRBJ1-1; the match to TRBD1 covers 7 bases. CDR3 size: 16 residues. Looked up from germline, CDR1 is MDHEN and CDR2 is SYDVKM. Trimming removed 2 bases from V and 4 bases from J; junction bases left unmatched: 10. The CDR3 DNA follows: TGTGCCAGCAGTTTAAGGCAGGGGGTTTTGGTCACTGAAGCTTTCTTT. Translating gives CASSLRQGVLVTEAFF.

V gene TRBV19 combines with J gene TRBJ1-1, with D unresolved. This CDR3 is 15 amino acids long. Germline assignment: CDR1 LNHDA and CDR2 SQIVND (reference sequence). V lost 3 bases and J lost 1, with 12 bases in between. Here the CDR3 reads CASSMALEGNTEAFF. In DNA, the CDR3 is TGTGCCAGTAGTATGGCCCTCGAGGGGAACACTGAAGCTTTCTTT.

The V call is TRBV19, the J call TRBJ2-1; D is perhaps TRBD2 (6 bases). The germline gives CDR1 LNHDA, CDR2 SQIVND (reference sequence). The V and J ends lost 1 base and 9 bases respectively, with 13 bases between them. CDR3 size: 14 residues. For the CDR3, the DNA is TGTGCCAGTAGTATAGGGGCCGGGAGTACTGAGCAGTTCTTC. Translated: CASSIGAGSTEQFF.

V is TRBV5-4 and J is TRBJ2-7, with D possibly matching TRBD1 (6 bases). Germline V gives CDR1 SGHNT, CDR2 YYREEE (reference sequence). The ends were cut back, 0 bases at V and 6 bases at J, with 13 bases in the middle. CDR3 size: 14 residues. The DNA of the CDR3 is TGTGCCAGCAGCTTGGAGGGGGTCGGAGTCGAGCAGTACTTC. Protein: CASSLEGVGVEQYF.

V gene TRBV5-5 combines with J gene TRBJ1-3, with a tentative D call TRBD1 (5 bases). Trimming left V 0 bases short and J 0 bases short, with 7 bases between. The CDR3 runs to 15 residues. CDR1 SGHKS and CDR2 YYEKEE come from the germline V gene (reference sequence). The CDR3 bases are TGTGCCAGCAGCTTGGTCCAGGGCTCTGGAAACACCATATATTTT. This sequence encodes CASSLVQGSGNTIYF. Together with reference TRBV5-5 and TRBJ1-3, the CDR3 gives the full variable domain: DAGVTQSPTHLIKTRGQQVTLRCSPISGHKSVSWYQQVLGQGPQFIFQYYEKEERGRGNFPDRFSARQFPNYSSELNVNALLLGDSALYLCASSLVQGSGNTIYFGEGSWLTVV.

The chain uses TRBV9 and TRBJ2-1, with 9 nucleotides matching TRBD2. The junction had 7 bases not matched to a gene; V was cut back by 1 base and J by 5 bases. There are 16 residues in the CDR3. Looked up from germline, CDR1 is SGDLS and CDR2 is YYNGEE. DNA for the CDR3: TGTGCCAGCAGCGTAAGTAGCGGGGGCCTTGACAATGAGCAGTTCTTC. This gives the protein CASSVSSGGLDNEQFF.

The V call is TRBV9, the J call TRBJ1-5; D is uncertain. The CDR3 extends over 16 amino acids. From germline, CDR1 is SGDLS and CDR2 YYNGEE. Trimming removed 0 bases from V and 5 bases from J, with 15 bases in between. The CDR3 loop reads CASSVGGGIQDQPQHF. The CDR3 DNA reads as TGTGCCAGCAGCGTAGGGGGAGGGATCCAGGATCAGCCCCAGCATTTT. The full variable domain, its missing parts supplied by reference TRBV9 and TRBJ1-5, is DSGVTQTPKHLITATGQRVTLRCSPRSGDLSVYWYQQSLDQGLQFLIQYYNGEERAKGNILERFSAQQFPDLHSELNLSSLELGDSALYFCASSVGGGIQDQPQHFGDGTRLSIL.

This rearrangement joins TRBV6-5 to TRBJ2-2; possible D gene TRBD2, 6 bases. The CDR3 length is 16 residues. Germline V lookup: CDR1 MNHEY, CDR2 SVGAGI. The V and J ends lost 4 bases and 2 bases respectively, with 14 bases between them. CDR3 loop: CASSSPGEANTGELFF. CDR3 coding DNA: TGTGCCAGCAGTTCCCCGGGAGAGGCAAACACCGGGGAGCTGTTTTTT.

There are a few counts of this clone. V and J are TRBV5-1 and TRBJ2-7; the match to TRBD1 covers 9 bases. From germline, CDR1 is SGHRS and CDR2 YFSETQ. The CDR3 has 14 residues. Trimming cost V 2 bases and J 5 bases; bases outside gene matches: 5. CDR3 DNA: TGCGCCAGCAGCTTACGACAGGGGGGTAACGAGCAGTACTTC. It translates to CASSLRQGGNEQYF.

This chain uses TRBV4-1 with TRBJ1-2, with D possibly TRBD1 on 6 matching bases. V was pared by 1 base and J by 0 bases, with 21 bases between. The germline V gene encodes CDR1 MGHRA and CDR2 YSYEKL. The CDR3 totals 19 residues. The CDR3 DNA reads as TGCGCCAGCAGCCAAGCCCCAAACCCAGGACAGCTTGCTAACTATGGCTACACCTTC. This sequence encodes CASSQAPNPGQLANYGYTF.

This sequence joins TRBV10-3 and TRBJ2-7, with 7 bases identical to TRBD2. The CDR3 spans 14 residues. Germline loops: CDR1 ENHRY, CDR2 SYGVKD. After removal of 6 bases from V and 4 bases from J, the junction contained 9 bases not matched to a gene. The DNA for the CDR3 is TGTGCCATCAGCTCGGGGACTACCGGATACGAGCAGTACTTC. This encodes CAISSGTTGYEQYF.

This chain uses TRBV3-1 (or the pseudogene TRBV3-2) with TRBJ2-6; 9 bases map to TRBD1. CDR3 length: 17 amino acids. After removal of 3 bases from V and 0 bases from J, the junction contained 3 bases not matched to a gene. Germline-derived CDR1 and CDR2 are LGHDT and YNNKEL (reference sequence). The CDR3 DNA is TGTGCCAGCAGCCACGGGACAGGGTACTCTGGGGCCAACGTCCTGACTTTC. This gives the protein CASSHGTGYSGANVLTF.

The V and J genes are TRBV4-1 and TRBJ1-4; TRBD1 matches at 9 bases. Germline V CDR1 and CDR2: MGHRA, YSYEKL. V gave up 0 bases and J gave up 7 bases; unmatched junction bases: 9. The CDR3 length is 17 residues. The DNA for the CDR3 is TGCGCCAGCAGCCAAGACAGGACAGGGGCAAGGGGTGAAAAACTGTTTTTT. It translates to CASSQDRTGARGEKLFF.